There are many counts of the clone carrying this TCR beta chain. No antigen is known for it. The germline gives CDR1 KGHSH, CDR2 LQKENI. V was pared by 4 bases and J by 1 base, with 1 base of the junction left unmatched. The CDR3 covers 14 residues. The entry originates in a study of T cells in Graves' hyperthyroidism and ophthalmopathy. Turning to the study itself: Staff took peripheral blood when the initial diagnosis was made, before any treatment began. Study-wide findings and caveats: Among clonotypes expanded in thyroid above 0.001, most were also found in blood. In simple terms, a model built on 13 V-J features told ophthalmopathy apart from stable hyperthyroidism.

Blood sampling occurred at first hyperthyroidism diagnosis, ahead of any ophthalmopathy symptoms. Amplification yielded TCR beta CDR3 regions, with RNA transcripts as the source. TCR CDR3 regions were first amplified by RT-PCR with HTBI primers. MiXCR was run by TCRdb on the multiplex PCR reads, yielding one entry per CDR3 protein. The sample has around 350,000 distinct CDR3 sequences, more than 15% seen once. The sequence was collected from a woman aged 18-29 years with Graves' hyperthyroidism that later progressed to Graves' ophthalmopathy. V is TRBV18 and J is TRBJ2-4; 7 bases map to TRBD1. Source material: blood. The CDR3 nucleotides are TGTGCCAGCTCACAGGGGGCGGCCAAAAACATTCAGTACTTC. It yields the protein CASSQGAAKNIQYF.